These T cell receptor beta chains were read from a single sample in a study of T-cell memory formation after mild COVID-19. TCRdb passed the 5' RACE reads through MiXCR, listing each CDR3 protein once. The table lists around 140,000 distinct CDR3 sequences, about 25% of them singletons. The sequenced material came from PBMCs or a T cell subset sorted from them (not recorded which). The receptor set was obtained from an adult woman who had mild COVID-19 (a few samples of this study predate the infection). Cell type and time point are not known. The conserved cysteine and the conserved F or W are not part of the CDR3 here. Each record gives: CDR3 protein, V gene, J gene.

CDR3: ASSHSGGLYNEQF; V: TRBV18; J: TRBJ2-1
CDR3: SATLYGLAEPNGDTQY; V: TRBV20-1; J: TRBJ2-3
CDR3: ASSLLGYT; V: TRBV7-9; J: TRBJ1-2
CDR3: ASSQVPGESSYNEQF; V: TRBV4-1; J: TRBJ2-1
CDR3: ASRGLATYEQY; V: TRBV6-1; J: TRBJ2-7
CDR3: ASSHRTETMNTEAF; V: TRBV3-1; J: TRBJ1-1
CDR3: AISGTGIIHEQF; V: TRBV10-3; J: TRBJ2-1
CDR3: ASRPTGSTEAF; V: TRBV5-5; J: TRBJ1-1
CDR3: AIKSGEDTDTQY; V: TRBV10-3; J: TRBJ2-3
CDR3: SIPGETEAF; V: TRBV29-1; J: TRBJ1-1
CDR3: ASSFVFGSPSTDTQY; V: TRBV7-6; J: TRBJ2-3
CDR3: ASSYSGGSNYGYT; V: TRBV6-5; J: TRBJ1-2
CDR3: ASSQGRGSYEQY; V: TRBV4-1; J: TRBJ2-7
CDR3: ASSSGESPANYGYT; V: TRBV13; J: TRBJ1-2
CDR3: ASSTLAGGISYNEQF; V: TRBV27; J: TRBJ2-1
CDR3: ASSYRGLDTEAF; V: TRBV6-5; J: TRBJ1-1
CDR3: ASSVELAGGEQF; V: TRBV9; J: TRBJ2-1
CDR3: SATYRGTYEQY; V: TRBV20-1; J: TRBJ2-7
CDR3: SARSGTSDAGELF; V: TRBV20-1; J: TRBJ2-2
CDR3: ASSFGGQGYEQY; V: TRBV9; J: TRBJ2-7
CDR3: ASSPGARNEQF; V: TRBV7-9; J: TRBJ2-1
CDR3: ASSHGGILGANVLT; V: TRBV14; J: TRBJ2-6
CDR3: ASSLAGGTSYEQY; V: TRBV7-3; J: TRBJ2-7
CDR3: ASSTRWPDQETQY; V: TRBV7-9; J: TRBJ2-5
CDR3: ASSLTQEGYT; V: TRBV5-1; J: TRBJ1-2
CDR3: ASSHRALGTDTQY; V: TRBV11-2; J: TRBJ2-3
CDR3: ASSQENREYEQY; V: TRBV4-1; J: TRBJ2-7
CDR3: ASSYSSPGFNYGYT; V: TRBV6-6; J: TRBJ1-2
CDR3: ASSDKRIGGFCEQY; V: TRBV6-4; J: TRBJ2-7
CDR3: ACRHGMNTEAF; V: TRBV30; J: TRBJ1-1
CDR3: ASIDSFYGYT; V: TRBV6-5; J: TRBJ1-2
CDR3: ASSPMGGADYGYT; V: TRBV11-2; J: TRBJ1-2
CDR3: ASSPTGDYEQY; V: TRBV11-2; J: TRBJ2-7